This is a list of T cell receptor beta chains from one sample in a study of cytomegalovirus exposure and HLA in healthy donors. The table came from immunoSEQ multiplex PCR; TCRdb's copy has only in-frame clones and leaves some out. Reported are around 40,000 clones; the ten largest clones contain 6.2%. The sequenced sample consisted of PBMCs. The receptors shown here come from a man aged 25-45 years in good health and CMV-seronegative. CDR3s include the opening cysteine and the closing phenylalanine or tryptophan. Each record gives: V gene, D gene, J gene, CDR3 DNA, CDR3 protein. The D gene is left open where the match is weak.

>TRBV11-2|TRBD2|TRBJ2-1
TGTGCCAGCACCCTAGCGGGAGGCCTCGATGAGCAGTTCTTC
CASTLAGGLDEQFF
>TRBV6-1|NA|TRBJ1-2
TGTGCCAGCAGTGAAGCGGCCCAGGGTCGCGGCTACACCTTC
CASSEAAQGRGYTF
>TRBV13|TRBD1|TRBJ1-4
TGTGCCAGCAGCGCATCTCGGACAGGGAATGAAAAACTGTTTTTT
CASSASRTGNEKLFF
>TRBV7-2|NA|TRBJ2-7
TGTGCCAGCAGCTTAGCGCCCGCCGTTGCAGGGGATCCCTACGAGCAGTACTTC
CASSLAPAVAGDPYEQYF
>TRBV7-9|NA|TRBJ1-2
TGTGCCAGCAGCTTAGGATCCCACAGAGACTATGGCTACACCTTC
CASSLGSHRDYGYTF
>TRBV7-9|TRBD1|TRBJ2-1
TGTGCCAGCGTTAATCCAGGGGGTGGGGATGAGCAGTTCTTC
CASVNPGGGDEQFF
>TRBV4-1|NA|TRBJ1-4
TGCGCCAGCAGCCGCCAAGAAGCTGCAACTAATGAAAAACTGTTTTTT
CASSRQEAATNEKLFF
>TRBV4-1|NA|TRBJ2-5
TGCGCCAGCAGCCAAGATGGCGGCGGCCAAGAGACCCAGTACTTC
CASSQDGGGQETQYF
>TRBV6-5|TRBD2|TRBJ2-1
TGTGCCAGCAGTTCATACGGACTAGCGGGGGCCGCTGAGCAGTTCTTC
CASSSYGLAGAAEQFF
>TRBV19|NA|TRBJ1-4
TGTGCCAGTAGTACGCACCAGGGGAAACTGTTTTTT
CASSTHQGKLFF
>TRBV15|TRBD1|TRBJ1-1
TGTGCCACTTATGATCCGGGACAGGTCACTGAAGCTTTCTTT
CATYDPGQVTEAFF
>TRBV30|NA|TRBJ1-1
TGTGCCTGGAGTTTAAGGGGTAGGGCTGAAGCTTTCTTT
CAWSLRGRAEAFF
>TRBV9|NA|TRBJ1-2
TGTGCCAGCAGCGTAGAGGACACCCTATATGGCTACACCTTC
CASSVEDTLYGYTF
>TRBV2|NA|TRBJ2-2
TGTGCCAGCAGTGAAGCTTCCCGCACCGGGGAGCTGTTTTTT
CASSEASRTGELFF
>TRBV6-4|TRBD2|TRBJ2-3
TGTGCCAGCAGTGAGGGGGCTAGCGGGGGCGCAGATACGCAGTATTTT
CASSEGASGGADTQYF
>TRBV7-2|TRBD2|TRBJ2-7
TGTGCCAGCAGCTTAGATTCAGGAGCGGGGAGCTACGAGCAGTACTTC
CASSLDSGAGSYEQYF
>TRBV7-9|NA|TRBJ2-5
TGTGCCAGCAGCGCAGGGGGGAGCCAAGAGACCCAGTACTTC
CASSAGGSQETQYF
>TRBV6-1|NA|TRBJ2-3
TGTGCCAGCAGGGGACTGCCTGGCACAGATACGCAGTATTTT
CASRGLPGTDTQYF
>TRBV7-8|NA|TRBJ1-5
TGTGCCAGCAGCAATAGGCAGGGTGTAGGTCCCCAGCATTTT
CASSNRQGVGPQHF
>TRBV15|NA|TRBJ1-4
TGTGCCACCAGCAGAGAACGGGGAAGAAATGAAAAACTGTTTTTT
CATSRERGRNEKLFF
>TRBV5-1|NA|TRBJ2-3
TGCGCCAGCAGCTTCGAGGCAGATGATACGCAGTATTTT
CASSFEADDTQYF
>TRBV19|TRBD2|TRBJ2-7
TGTGCCAGTAGACCCACCGCAACTAGCGGGGGCTACGAGCAGTACTTC
CASRPTATSGGYEQYF
>TRBV30|TRBD1|TRBJ2-5
TGTGCCTGGAATCCGGGACAGGGGTCGTTTGGGCAGTACTTC
CAWNPGQGSFGQYF
>TRBV18|NA|TRBJ1-5
TGTGCCAGCCGTAACGGGGGGACTTATAGCAATCAGCCCCAGCATTTT
CASRNGGTYSNQPQHF
>TRBV6-9|NA|TRBJ2-2
TGTGCCAGCAGCCCCTCGGGGGAGCTGTTTTTT
CASSPSGELFF
>TRBV4-3|NA|TRBJ2-3
TGCGCCAGCAGCCAAGAGTGGCTAGCTGGGGTGACAGATACGCAGTATTTT
CASSQEWLAGVTDTQYF
>TRBV29-1|NA|TRBJ2-3
TGCAGCGTTGATAGAGGGTCCGGCTCCTGGTATTTT
CSVDRGSGSWYF
>TRBV9|NA|TRBJ2-1
TGTGCCAGCAGCCCGCGGGACGGATACAATGAGCAGTTCTTC
CASSPRDGYNEQFF
>TRBV20-1|TRBD2|TRBJ2-5
TGCAGTGCGGGGACTAAAGAGACCCAGTACTTC
CSAGTKETQYF
>TRBV19|TRBD2|TRBJ2-7
TGTGCCAGTGAAGCGGGAATCGGCTACGAGCAGTACTTC
CASEAGIGYEQYF
>TRBV7-6|NA|TRBJ1-4
TGTGCCAGCAGCTTACCAGGGGTAGAAAAACTGTTTTTT
CASSLPGVEKLFF
>TRBV2|NA|TRBJ1-1
TGTGCCAGCAGTGACCCGCGGGTGGGCATCACTGAAGCTTTCTTT
CASSDPRVGITEAFF
>TRBV5-8|NA|TRBJ2-7
TGTGCCAGCAGAACCCTAGCGACAGTCTTCTCCTACGAGCAGTACTTC
CASRTLATVFSYEQYF
>TRBV2|TRBD1|TRBJ2-7
TGTGCCAGCAGTCCCAGGGACAGGGAGTGGGCCTACGAGCAGTACTTC
CASSPRDREWAYEQYF
>TRBV25-1|NA|TRBJ1-6
TGTGCCAGCAGTGATGGTCAGGGGAGATCACCCCTCCACTTT
CASSDGQGRSPLHF
>TRBV6-1|NA|TRBJ1-3
TGTGCCAGCAGTGAAACAGGGAGGGACACCACATATTTT
CASSETGRDTTYF
>TRBV7-9|NA|TRBJ2-7
TGTGCCAGCAGCCGCGCGAAGGAGCAGTACTTC
CASSRAKEQYF